This TCR beta chain originates from a study of tumor-infiltrating lymphocytes in primary liver carcinoma. Broader study findings: Tumors reached a significantly greater top-250-clone fraction than blood did (p = 0.039).

Making TCR beta cDNA involved around 500 ng total RNA and a constant-region primer. TCR beta libraries came from three nested multiplex PCR rounds using slightly modified ARM-PCR. With TRBV1-TRBV30 forward primers and a C-beta reverse primer, the first two PCR rounds were run for approximately 9 cycles each. TCRdb processed the multiplex PCR reads anew with MiXCR; each CDR3 protein has one entry. This sample yields over 100,000 distinct CDR3 sequences, of which around 70% are seen a single time; 8% to 9% belongs to the top ten. Worth noting for this clonotype: Its antigen is not identified.

The CDR3 totals 14 residues. With 6 bases removed from V and 2 bases from J, the gap between germline ends came to 12 bases. Germline lookup yields CDR1 MNHNS and CDR2 SASEGT. The source material, 20-30 mg of unsorted bulk tissue, was used to co-extract RNA and DNA. At sampling, these chronic HBV carriers had received no treatment. Sequencing was carried out using tumor-adjacent normal liver tissue. The sequence derives from a woman aged 55 to 70 with primary liver carcinoma and hepatitis B virus infection. This chain links TRBV6-1 with TRBJ2-3; weak D call: TRBD2 (5 bases). CDR3 protein: CASRIVGATDTQYF. In nucleotides, the CDR3 is TGTGCCAGCAGGATAGTGGGAGCCACAGATACGCAGTATTTT.